A selection of T cell receptor beta chains follows, all from one sample in a study of early T cells in non-severe SARS-CoV-2 infection. A single record per CDR3 protein comes from TCRdb applying MiXCR to the 5' RACE reads. The data contain approximately 70,000 distinct CDR3 sequences, approximately 5% of them seen just once; the ten biggest clones take up under 7.5%. Sequencing was performed on whole blood, taken at baseline. These receptors came from an adult who was a healthcare worker with PCR-confirmed SARS-CoV-2 infection or an uninfected control (not recorded which). CDR3s include the opening cysteine and the closing phenylalanine or tryptophan. D genes are given only for firm matches. Clone size is shown for a subset of rows, as once, few, many or a class of expanded clone.

d_call clone_size j_call v_call cdr3_aa cdr3_nt
NA many TRBJ2-5 TRBV28 CASSSYQETQYF TGTGCCAGCAGTTCCTACCAAGAGACCCAGTACTTC
TRBD2 many TRBJ2-7 TRBV29-1 CSVQLADEYEQYF TGCAGCGTTCAGCTAGCGGATGAATACGAGCAGTACTTC
NA many TRBJ2-7 TRBV18 CASSGEIEQYF TGTGCCAGCTCAGGGGAGATTGAGCAGTACTTC
NA many TRBJ2-1 TRBV6-1 CASSEGRYNEQFF TGTGCCAGCAGTGAGGGTCGTTACAATGAGCAGTTCTTC
NA NA TRBJ2-7 TRBV3-1 CASSQDNREFDEQYF TGTGCCAGCAGCCAAGATAATCGGGAGTTCGACGAGCAGTACTTC
NA many TRBJ1-2 TRBV29-1 CSVGRRSNYGYTF TGCAGCGTCGGACGTCGTTCTAACTATGGCTACACCTTC
TRBD1 many TRBJ1-6 TRBV11-2 CASRDRAVGDSPLHF TGTGCCAGCAGGGACAGGGCGGTGGGGGATTCACCCCTCCACTTT
TRBD2 many TRBJ2-3 TRBV9 CASSGRLAGWDGSTDTQYF TGTGCCAGCAGCGGCCGACTAGCGGGATGGGATGGGAGCACAGATACGCAGTATTTT
NA NA TRBJ2-3 TRBV2 CASSEKGGYSTDTQYF TGTGCCAGCAGTGAAAAGGGGGGATATAGCACAGATACGCAGTATTTT
TRBD2 many TRBJ2-7 TRBV7-9 CASSFLAGGPYEQYF TGTGCCAGCAGCTTTCTAGCGGGAGGGCCCTACGAGCAGTACTTC
TRBD1 few TRBJ1-1 TRBV28 CASSLGTAKPTEAFF TGTGCCAGCAGTTTAGGGACAGCGAAACCCACTGAAGCTTTCTTT
NA few TRBJ2-1 TRBV3-1 CASTKFGEQFF TGTGCCAGCACCAAATTCGGTGAGCAGTTCTTC
TRBD2 many TRBJ2-7 TRBV6-5 CASSSGSYEQYF TGTGCCAGCAGCAGCGGGAGTTACGAGCAGTACTTC
NA few TRBJ2-1 TRBV1 CTSSQYTLHNEQFF TGCACCAGCAGCCAATATACACTGCACAATGAGCAGTTCTTC
TRBD1 few TRBJ2-5 TRBV18 CASSPDRGGSKETQYF TGTGCCAGCTCACCAGACAGGGGGGGGTCGAAAGAGACCCAGTACTTC
TRBD2 few TRBJ2-1 TRBV6-5 CASSYSGGGYNEQFF TGTGCCAGCAGTTACTCTGGCGGGGGTTACAATGAGCAGTTCTTC
NA many TRBJ1-1 TRBV3-1 CASSPVGANTEAFF TGTGCCAGCAGCCCTGTCGGGGCGAACACTGAAGCTTTCTTT
TRBD1 NA TRBJ1-1 TRBV3-1 CASSQVPGQGGTEAFF TGTGCCAGCAGCCAAGTTCCGGGACAGGGAGGCACTGAAGCTTTCTTT
TRBD2 many TRBJ2-1 TRBV4-2 CASSQSGLAGENEQFF TGTGCCAGCAGCCAATCGGGACTAGCGGGAGAGAATGAGCAGTTCTTC
TRBD2 NA TRBJ2-4 TRBV6-1 CASSDFLAGGNFQYF TGTGCCAGCAGTGACTTTCTAGCGGGTGGAAACTTTCAGTACTTC
TRBD1 many TRBJ2-7 TRBV13 CASSPNTGQGVYEQYF TGTGCCAGCAGCCCAAATACGGGACAGGGGGTCTACGAGCAGTACTTC
NA NA TRBJ2-4 TRBV2 CASSPDKNIQYF TGTGCCAGCTCACCCGACAAAAACATTCAGTACTTC